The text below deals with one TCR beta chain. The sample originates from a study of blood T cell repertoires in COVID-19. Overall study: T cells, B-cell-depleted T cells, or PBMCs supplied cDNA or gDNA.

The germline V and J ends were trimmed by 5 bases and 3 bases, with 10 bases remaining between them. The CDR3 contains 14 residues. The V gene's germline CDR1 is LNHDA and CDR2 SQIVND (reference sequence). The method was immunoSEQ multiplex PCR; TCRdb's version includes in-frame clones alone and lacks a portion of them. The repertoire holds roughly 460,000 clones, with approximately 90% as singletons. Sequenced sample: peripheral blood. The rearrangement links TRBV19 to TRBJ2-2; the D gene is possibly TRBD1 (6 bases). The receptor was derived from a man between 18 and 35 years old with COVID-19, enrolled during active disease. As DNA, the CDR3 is TGTGCCAGTAGTCAGGACAGCCACACCGGGGAGCTGTTTTTT. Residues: CASSQDSHTGELFF.